Below are 29 T cell receptor beta chains sequenced from a single sample in a study of blood T cell repertoires in COVID-19. Profiled with immunoSEQ multiplex PCR; TCRdb holds only in-frame clones, not every one. The sample lists about 140,000 clones, 80% to 85% occurring once. Material: peripheral blood. These receptors were taken from a human donor in a cohort sampled during active COVID-19.

The gene calls are TRBV9 and TRBJ2-5; a weak D match, TRBD2 (5 bases). CDR1 and CDR2 from the germline V gene are SGDLS and YYNGEE. The germline V and J ends were trimmed by 1 base and 1 base, with 14 bases remaining between them. The CDR3 is 16 residues long. The CDR3 DNA is TGTGCCAGCAGCGTATCGAGGAGCGCGGGCCAAGAGACCCAGTACTTC. Protein sequence: CASSVSRSAGQETQYF.

V usage is TRBV15 and J usage is TRBJ2-5; D perhaps matches TRBD1 (7 bases). Germline V CDR1 and CDR2: LNHNV, YYDKDF (reference sequence). CDR3 length: 14 residues. Trimming removed 5 bases at V and 4 bases at J, with 14 bases between. As DNA, the CDR3 is TGTGCCACCAGCGCCCGACAGGGAGGAGAGACCCAGTACTTC. It is translated as CATSARQGGETQYF.

The chain couples TRBV19 to TRBJ1-2; 8 nucleotides agree with TRBD1. Trimming cost V 9 bases and J 2 bases; bases outside gene matches: 11. CDR3 length: 15 amino acids. From germline, CDR1 is LNHDA and CDR2 SQIVND (reference sequence). The CDR3 DNA reads as TGTGCCAGCAACCCCGGACAGGGAAGGAACTATGGCTACACCTTC. Its protein product is CASNPGQGRNYGYTF.

This clone came up a few times. The V call is TRBV18, the J call TRBJ2-7, with D possibly matching TRBD2 (5 bases). CDR3 length: 14 residues. Germline CDR1 and CDR2: KGHSH and LQKENI. Between the trimmed V and J ends, which lost 3 bases and 2 bases, there was a span of 11 bases. The CDR3 here is CASSPTGSTYEQYF. The CDR3 nucleotides read TGTGCCAGCTCACCTACGGGGAGTACCTACGAGCAGTACTTC.

The rearrangement joins TRBV28 to TRBJ2-3; 8 bases are shared with TRBD1. V was clipped by 5 bases and J by 1 base; unmatched bases: 8. In germline, CDR1 is MDHEN, CDR2 SYDVKM. This CDR3 is 16 amino acids long. The CDR3 sequence: CASSPRQGWGTDTQYF. As DNA, the CDR3 is TGTGCCAGCAGTCCGAGACAGGGGTGGGGCACAGATACGCAGTATTTT.

This chain links TRBV11-3 with TRBJ1-1, with D possibly matching TRBD1 (5 bases). Trimming left V 5 bases short and J 0 bases short, with 13 bases between. Germline V CDR1 and CDR2: SGHNT, YENEEA. The length of the CDR3 is 15 residues. The CDR3 DNA is TGTGCCAGCAGCCCTCGGGGGGGGATGAACACTGAAGCTTTCTTT. Amino acid sequence: CASSPRGGMNTEAFF.

This clone was detected only once. The chain links TRBV27 to TRBJ2-1; D is perhaps TRBD2 (6 bases). The CDR3 extends over 15 amino acids. The germline V gene has CDR1 MNHEY and CDR2 SMNVEV (reference sequence). V gave up 6 bases and J gave up 4 bases, with 16 bases separating them. The CDR3 loop reads CASSLPGGPYNEQFF. In DNA, the CDR3 is TGTGCCAGCAGCCTCCCCGGGGGACCTTACAATGAGCAGTTCTTC.

The rearrangement uses TRBV7-9 and TRBJ1-3; 7 bases match TRBD1. J was trimmed by 4 bases and V by 2 bases; bases with no gene match: 5. CDR3 size: 15 residues. The germline gives CDR1 SEHNR, CDR2 FQNEAQ (reference sequence). The CDR3 reads CASSLNGDRGNTIYF. Written as DNA, the CDR3 is TGTGCCAGCAGCTTAAATGGGGACAGAGGAAACACCATATATTTT. The full variable domain, in which reference TRBV7-9 and TRBJ1-3 provide the parts outside the CDR3, is DTGVSQNPRHKITKRGQNVTFRCDPISEHNRLYWYRQTLGQGPEFLTYFQNEAQLEKSRLLSDRFSAERPKGSFSTLEIQRTEQGDSAMYLCASSLNGDRGNTIYFGEGSWLTVV.

This chain joins TRBV24-1 and TRBJ2-1; D remains unclear. CDR3 size: 11 residues. The V gene lost 9 bases and the J gene lost 9 bases, with 11 bases spanning the gap. Germline-derived CDR1 and CDR2 are KGHDR and SFDVKD. CDR3 nucleotides: TGTGCCACCCCTCAAACCGGTGAGCAGTTCTTC. It specifies CATPQTGEQFF.

The chain combines TRBV6-5 with TRBJ1-2; D is undetermined. Per germline, CDR1 MNHEY and CDR2 SVGAGI. The CDR3 runs 13 residues. V was cut by 8 bases and J by 2 bases, with 12 bases left in between. The DNA of the CDR3 is TGTGCCAGCTCAACAAGAGGGAACTATGGCTACACCTTC. Its protein product is CASSTRGNYGYTF.

The gene calls are TRBV19 and TRBJ2-7, with D possibly being TRBD2 (5 bases). The germline V gene has CDR1 LNHDA and CDR2 SQIVND (reference sequence). V was cut by 1 base and J by 2 bases, with 12 bases left in between. The CDR3 length is 15 residues. Here the CDR3 DNA reads TGTGCCAGTAGTATAGGAGAAGGGAGACCCTACGAGCAGTACTTC. Translating it yields CASSIGEGRPYEQYF.

This chain joins TRBV28 and TRBJ1-5, with TRBD1 matching over 9 bases. Unmatched junction bases numbered 7, after V lost 6 bases and J lost 1 base. The germline V gene encodes CDR1 MDHEN and CDR2 SYDVKM. The CDR3 runs 16 residues. In DNA form, the CDR3 reads TGTGCCAGCAGCCAAACAGGGGGCGGGAGCAATCAGCCCCAGCATTTT. It specifies CASSQTGGGSNQPQHF.

The V and J genes are TRBV6-2 or TRBV6-3 and TRBJ2-1; 9 nucleotides line up with TRBD1. Trimming at V came to 6 bases and at J to 5 bases, leaving 8 bases not matched to a gene. Germline-derived CDR1 and CDR2 are MNHEY and SVGEGT. This CDR3 is built from 15 residues. CDR3 amino acids: CASSPGQGSNNEQFF. DNA of the CDR3: TGTGCCAGCAGCCCTGGACAGGGGAGTAACAATGAGCAGTTCTTC.

This chain uses TRBV5-1 with TRBJ2-5; D ambiguous. Between the trimmed V and J ends, which lost 7 bases and 2 bases, there was a span of 12 bases. Germline V gene sequence: CDR1 SGHRS, CDR2 YFSETQ. This CDR3 has 13 amino acids. CDR3 sequence (DNA): TGCGCCAGCTCCACCCCCCTACAAGAGACCCAGTACTTC. This codes for CASSTPLQETQYF.

V is TRBV7-3 and J is TRBJ1-2; 9 bases map to TRBD1. The V segment lost 5 bases and the J segment 7 bases; nucleotides outside the gene matches: 5. The CDR3 contains 13 residues. Germline CDR1 SGHTA, CDR2 FQGTGA. For the CDR3, the DNA is TGTGCCAGCAGCCCCGGGACAGGGTTTGGCTACACCTTC. Translated: CASSPGTGFGYTF.

This chain links TRBV19 with TRBJ2-2; 8 positions agree with TRBD2. Germline assignment: CDR1 LNHDA and CDR2 SQIVND (reference sequence). The CDR3 spans 15 residues. V lost 5 bases and J lost 6; bases outside the gene matches: 8. The CDR3 protein is CASSPSGGAAGELFF. CDR3 nucleotide sequence: TGTGCCAGTAGTCCCTCCGGGGGGGCTGCCGGGGAGCTGTTTTTT. The full variable domain, completed using reference TRBV19 and TRBJ2-2, is DGGITQSPKYLFRKEGQNVTLSCEQNLNHDAMYWYRQDPGQGLRLIYYSQIVNDFQKGDIAEGYSVSREKKESFPLTVTSAQKNPTAFYLCASSPSGGAAGELFFGEGSRLTVL.

The chain combines TRBV13 with TRBJ2-4; 7 positions match TRBD1. Germline lookup yields CDR1 PRHDT and CDR2 FYEKMQ (reference sequence). Germline trimming cut 6 bases from V and 4 bases from J; bases unmatched to any gene: 3. The CDR3 totals 13 residues. The CDR3 sequence: CASSMGQKNIQYF. CDR3 DNA sequence: TGTGCCAGCAGTATGGGACAGAAAAACATTCAGTACTTC.

The chain joins TRBV6-6 to TRBJ1-5, with D perhaps matching TRBD1 (6 bases). This CDR3 comprises 13 residues. V was clipped by 9 bases and J by 5 bases, with 14 bases between them. The germline V gene has CDR1 MNHNY and CDR2 SVGAGI (reference sequence). The CDR3 loop is CASKDSYYQPQHF. The DNA for the CDR3 is TGTGCCAGTAAGGACAGCTATTATCAGCCCCAGCATTTT.

V usage is TRBV6-5 and J usage is TRBJ1-5, with a possible D match to TRBD1 (5 bases). CDR3 length: 14 residues. Germline values: CDR1 MNHEY, CDR2 SVGAGI. Trimming shortened V by 7 bases and J by 0 bases, and 10 bases separated the two germline ends. CDR3 nucleotide sequence: TGTGCCAGCAAGGAAAGGGGTAGCAATCAGCCCCAGCATTTT. Protein: CASKERGSNQPQHF.

The table lists this clone with a few counts. This rearrangement joins TRBV15 to TRBJ2-1; 7 bases fit TRBD2. The V gene end was trimmed by 5 bases and the J gene end by 2 bases; junction bases not matched to a gene: 9. The length of the CDR3 is 16 residues. Germline V gives CDR1 LNHNV, CDR2 YYDKDF (reference sequence). This chain's CDR3 is CATSGSGGGAYNEQFF. Written as DNA, the CDR3 is TGTGCCACCAGCGGATCCGGTGGGGGGGCCTACAATGAGCAGTTCTTC.

The chain is built from TRBV18 and TRBJ2-1; TRBD2 might be the D (5 bases). V gave up 3 bases and J gave up 8 bases, with 11 bases separating them. Germline V gene sequence: CDR1 KGHSH, CDR2 LQKENI. The CDR3 totals 13 residues. The CDR3: CASSPLDSYEQFF. In nucleotides, the CDR3 is TGTGCCAGCTCACCCTTGGACTCTTATGAGCAGTTCTTC.

V and J are TRBV12-3 or TRBV12-4 and TRBJ2-1; 7 positions match TRBD2. CDR3 length equals 13 residues. The J segment lost 7 bases and the V segment lost 7 bases, leaving 7 bases of the junction unmatched. CDR3 region: CASKVGGGNEQFF. The CDR3 DNA follows: TGTGCCAGCAAGGTGGGGGGGGGTAATGAGCAGTTCTTC.

V gene TRBV23-1 combines with J gene TRBJ2-6; TRBD1 matches 9 bases. TRBV23-1 is classed as an ORF, of uncertain function. J lost 0 bases, V lost 6 bases, and 6 bases had no gene match. The CDR3 spans 17 residues. This CDR3 is CASSHRGLSSGANVLTF. The CDR3 region has the DNA TGCGCCAGCAGCCACAGGGGGCTTAGCTCTGGGGCCAACGTCCTGACTTTC.

V usage is TRBV14 and J usage is TRBJ2-7; TRBD1 agrees at 8 bases. With V trimmed by 2 bases and J by 5 bases, 5 bases remained unmatched. CDR1 is SGHDN and CDR2 is FVKESK in the germline V gene. The CDR3 is 14 amino acids. CDR3 region: CASSQRQGINEQYF. CDR3 DNA sequence: TGTGCCAGCAGCCAACGACAGGGGATTAACGAGCAGTACTTC.

Here the CDR3 DNA reads TGTGCCAGTAGTATGACGGGACAGGGTACCAAAAACATTCAGTACTTC. Translated, it gives CASSMTGQGTKNIQYF. The rearrangement links TRBV19 to TRBJ2-4, with TRBD1 matching over 9 bases. Losses at the gene ends were 3 bases for V and 2 bases for J; bases not matched to a gene: 5. This CDR3 contains 16 residues. Germline-derived CDR1 and CDR2 are LNHDA and SQIVND (reference sequence).

The chain links TRBV5-6 to TRBJ2-1; no clear D gene. CDR1 and CDR2 (germline): SGHDT, YYEEEE. With 5 bases removed from V and 4 bases from J, the gap between germline ends came to 16 bases. This CDR3 region has 15 residues. The CDR3 region is CASSSLRSYYNEQFF. The DNA of the CDR3 is TGTGCCAGCAGTTCTCTGCGGTCCTATTACAATGAGCAGTTCTTC.

As concerns this clone: Its ends do not fully match the called genes, so a read error is possible. The rearrangement joins TRBV2 to TRBJ2-3; 10 nucleotides match TRBD2. The CDR3 consists of 14 residues. Germline CDR1 SNHLY, CDR2 FYNNEI. This CDR3 reads CVTLALAGTYTQYF. CDR3 bases: TGCGTCACCCTGGCACTAGCGGGGACCTATACGCAGTATTTT. The variable domain in full, completed from reference TRBV2 and TRBJ2-3, reads EPEVTQTPSHQVTQMGQEVILRCVPISNHLYFYWYRQILGQKVEFLVSFYNNEISEKSEIFDDQFSVERPDGSNFTLKIRSTKLEDSAMYFCVTLALAGTYTQYFGPGTRLTVL.

The V call is TRBV6-5, the J call TRBJ1-3, with a weak D call TRBD1 (6 bases). The CDR3 runs 14 residues. Trimming cost V 6 bases and J 4 bases, with 13 bases left between them. In germline, CDR1 is MNHEY, CDR2 SVGAGI. CDR3 sequence: CASRSTGTGNTIYF. The CDR3 DNA is TGTGCCAGCAGGTCAACAGGGACCGGAAACACCATATATTTT.

This clone was recorded only once. The chain recombines TRBV19 with TRBJ2-2, with D maybe TRBD2 (5 bases). CDR1 and CDR2 (germline): LNHDA, SQIVND (reference sequence). This CDR3 is built from 11 residues. Trimming left V 7 bases short and J 6 bases short, with 6 bases between. CDR3: CASKEAGELFF. For the CDR3, the DNA is TGTGCCAGTAAGGAGGCCGGGGAGCTGTTTTTT.